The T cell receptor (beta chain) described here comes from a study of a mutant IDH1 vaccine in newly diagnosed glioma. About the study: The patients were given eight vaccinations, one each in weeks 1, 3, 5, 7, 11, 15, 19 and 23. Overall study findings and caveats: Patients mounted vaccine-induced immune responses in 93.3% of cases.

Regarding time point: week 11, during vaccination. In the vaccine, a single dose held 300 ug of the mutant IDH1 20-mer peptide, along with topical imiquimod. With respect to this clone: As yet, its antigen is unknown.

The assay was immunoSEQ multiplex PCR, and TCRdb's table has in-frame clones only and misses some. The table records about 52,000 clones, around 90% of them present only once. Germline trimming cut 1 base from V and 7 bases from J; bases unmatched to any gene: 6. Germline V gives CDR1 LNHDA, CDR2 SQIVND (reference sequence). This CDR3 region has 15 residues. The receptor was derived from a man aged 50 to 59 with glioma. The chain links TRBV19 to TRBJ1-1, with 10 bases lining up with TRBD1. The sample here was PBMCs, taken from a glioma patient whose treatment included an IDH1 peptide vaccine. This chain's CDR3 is CASSIVGQGRDEAFF. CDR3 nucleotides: TGTGCCAGTAGTATAGTGGGACAGGGGCGGGATGAAGCTTTCTTT.